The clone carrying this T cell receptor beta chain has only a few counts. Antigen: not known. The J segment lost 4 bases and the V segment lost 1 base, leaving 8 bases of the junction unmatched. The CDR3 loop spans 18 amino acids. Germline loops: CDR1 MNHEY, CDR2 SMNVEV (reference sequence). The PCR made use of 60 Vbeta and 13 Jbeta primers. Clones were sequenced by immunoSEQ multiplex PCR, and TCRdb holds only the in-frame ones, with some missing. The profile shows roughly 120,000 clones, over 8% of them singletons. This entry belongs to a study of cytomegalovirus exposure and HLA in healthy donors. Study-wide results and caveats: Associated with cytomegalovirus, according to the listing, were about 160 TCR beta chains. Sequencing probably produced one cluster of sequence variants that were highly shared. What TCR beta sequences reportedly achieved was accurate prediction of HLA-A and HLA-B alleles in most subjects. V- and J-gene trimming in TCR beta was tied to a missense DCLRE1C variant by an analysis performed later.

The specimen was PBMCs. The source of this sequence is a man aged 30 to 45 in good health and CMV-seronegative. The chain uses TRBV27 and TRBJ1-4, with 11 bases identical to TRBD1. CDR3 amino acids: CASSLYRDRGSFNEKLFF. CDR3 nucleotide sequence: TGTGCCAGCAGTTTATATCGGGACAGGGGGTCATTTAATGAAAAACTGTTTTTT.